This T cell receptor beta chain appears in the sequencing data of a study of T cells in localized non-small cell lung cancer. Study results and caveats: In adjacent lung appeared a median around 59 of the top 100 tumor clones.

Germline V gene lookup returns CDR1 SGHNT and CDR2 YENEEA. V shed 3 bases and J 1 base; nucleotides not matched to a gene: 2. There are 14 residues in the CDR3. The repertoire was sequenced with immunoSEQ multiplex PCR; TCRdb's copy has only in-frame clones and lacks some. The sample carries a few thousand clones, 30% to 45% recorded once. Samples of adjacent lung (free of atypia) were collected at least 2 cm from the tumor margin. With respect to this clone: The antigen is unknown.

The chain joins TRBV11-3 to TRBJ1-1; 7 bases align to TRBD1. The input for sequencing was normal lung tissue next to the tumor, taken before any cancer treatment. This TCR came from a woman aged 35-75 years with stage I lung adenocarcinoma. The CDR3 DNA reads as TGTGCCAGCAGCTTTACAGGGGAGAACACTGAAGCTTTCTTT. Residues: CASSFTGENTEAFF.